This T cell receptor beta chain was sequenced for a study of T cells after yellow fever vaccination. CDR3 size: 14 residues. Germline-derived CDR1 and CDR2 are SGHRS and YFSETQ. Study findings and constraints: Once the booster was given, most primary-vaccination clones reappeared, at 95% to 98% for CD4 and 88% for CD8.

Each CDR3 protein gets one entry after TCRdb re-called the 5' RACE reads with MiXCR. This sample has some 500,000 distinct CDR3 sequences; roughly 14% occur once, and the top ten carry around an eighth. A word on this clonotype: Its matching antigen is unknown. One end of the junction is discordant with germline, which a read error may explain.

This TCR was recovered from a man aged 25-45 years who received the YFV17D yellow fever vaccine. This sequence joins TRBV5-1 and TRBJ2-7; 9 bases line up with TRBD1. This sample comprised PBMCs, obtained on the day of the yellow fever booster vaccination. CDR3 in DNA: TGCGCCAGCAGCCAGGGACAGGGCGGCTACGACCAGTACTTC. It codes for CASSQGQGGYDQYF. Full variable domain (outside the CDR3, taken from reference TRBV5-1 and TRBJ2-7): KAGVTQTPRYLIKTRGQQVTLSCSPISGHRSVSWYQQTPGQGLQFLFEYFSETQRNKGNFPGRFSGRQFSNSRSEMNVSTLELGDSALYLCASSQGQGGYDQYFGPGTRLTVT.